This T cell receptor beta chain was retrieved from a study of T-cell reconstitution after alpha-beta-depleted transplantation in children. In this sample, this clonotype turned up a few times. The germline gives CDR1 SGHRS, CDR2 YFSETQ. V lost 3 bases to trimming and J lost 4 bases; unmatched junction nucleotides: 6. The CDR3 runs 14 residues. Preparing the TCRbeta library involved the use of unique molecular identifiers. A single record per CDR3 protein comes from TCRdb applying MiXCR to the PCR reads. This table has a few hundred thousand distinct CDR3 sequences, 27% appearing once. The V and J genes are TRBV5-1 and TRBJ2-5, with 7 bases fitting TRBD2. This clonotype originated in a boy under two years old with Wiskott-Aldrich syndrome, due to receive a stem cell transplant. Sequencing used PBMCs, obtained before TCRalphabeta/CD19-depleted stem cell transplant. The CDR3 here is CASSWEGGSETQYF. CDR3 DNA: TGCGCCAGCAGCTGGGAGGGAGGTTCAGAGACCCAGTACTTC.